This T cell receptor (beta chain) was sequenced for a study of blood T cells in healthy people across ages. Every participating donor contributed about 10 milliliters of peripheral blood through a draw. No fewer than 5.5 micrograms of total RNA were isolated from every sample. In this sample, this clonotype turned up a few times. The antigen is not known. Sample-barcoded 5' priming and a J-beta primer mix drove a second PCR of 7 to 11 cycles. One entry per CDR3 protein, called by TCRdb with MiXCR from the 5' RACE reads. The profile shows about 1.4 million distinct CDR3 sequences, 45% to 70% of them singletons. Study-level points and caveats: Naive CD4+ cells and diversity were both higher in long-lived donors than in aged donors.

Germline CDR1 and CDR2: MDHEN and SYDVKM. J gave up 0 bases and V 7 bases, and 9 bases lay outside the gene matches. The CDR3 has 17 amino acids. This TCR came from a man between 18 and 29 years old in good health. The V and J genes are TRBV28 and TRBJ2-6, with TRBD1 identical over 7 bases. The sample comprised blood. As DNA, the CDR3 is TGTGCCAGCAATCTCGGACAGGAATACTCTGGGGCCAACGTCCTGACTTTC. As protein: CASNLGQEYSGANVLTF.